This T cell receptor (beta chain) was profiled in a study of OX40 agonist ivuxolimab in advanced cancers. Study summary: Cancers in dose escalation were hepatocellular, melanoma, renal cell and head and neck.

This clone was counted only a few times. TCRdb keeps only in-frame clones here, not all; method: immunoSEQ multiplex PCR. The sample includes tens of thousands of clones, around 83% seen only once; the top ten take over 5%. The sequenced sample was CD4+ or CD8+ T cells sorted from blood, obtained in a trial of the OX40 agonist ivuxolimab. The clonotype originates from an adult with an advanced solid tumor such as melanoma, head and neck, liver or kidney cancer.

The CDR3 DNA sequence: TGTGCCAGCAGCCGACTAGCAAGGGGGGAGCTGTTTTTT. It yields the protein CASSRLARGELFF. This chain links TRBV7-3 with TRBJ2-2, with 7 bases fitting TRBD2. The V gene's germline CDR1 is SGHTA and CDR2 FQGTGA. Trimming cost V 5 bases and J 8 bases; bases outside gene matches: 5. This CDR3 comprises 13 residues.